This passage covers 20 T cell receptor beta chains from one sample sequenced in a study of T cells in Graves' hyperthyroidism and ophthalmopathy. Researchers took RNA transcripts and amplified the TCR beta CDR3 regions from them. First-round RT-PCR of the TCR CDR3 relied on the HTBI primer set. Each CDR3 protein is one row after TCRdb ran MiXCR on the multiplex PCR reads. This table has around 350,000 distinct CDR3 sequences, about 12% appearing once. The sequenced sample was blood. The receptors originated from a woman in her late teens or twenties with Graves' hyperthyroidism.

This clonotype was observed at least ten times. J is TRBJ2-5 and V is TRBV27; 12 nucleotides match TRBD2. Germline CDR1 MNHEY, CDR2 SMNVEV (reference sequence). V was clipped by 5 bases and J by 5 bases; unmatched bases: 9. This CDR3 spans 16 amino acids. This CDR3 is CASSPASGRGVETQYF. The CDR3 DNA reads TGTGCCAGCAGTCCGGCTAGCGGGAGGGGGGTCGAGACCCAGTACTTC.

This clonotype was counted many times. The chain combines TRBV4-3 with TRBJ2-3, with 8 nucleotides matching TRBD2. CDR3 length: 18 residues. J gave up 4 bases and V 0 bases, and 12 bases lay outside the gene matches. Germline values: CDR1 LGHNA, CDR2 YSLEER. CDR3 residues: CASSQDWGTAGVADTQYF. The CDR3 region has the DNA TGCGCCAGCAGCCAAGATTGGGGTACAGCGGGAGTGGCAGATACGCAGTATTTT.

The chain uses TRBV5-1 and TRBJ1-6; D may be TRBD1 (6 bases). The CDR3 covers 16 residues. Trimming cost V 0 bases and J 7 bases, with 14 bases left between them. Germline values: CDR1 SGHRS, CDR2 YFSETQ. CDR3 in amino acids: CASSLAAGQSNSPLHF. Written as DNA, the CDR3 is TGCGCCAGCAGCTTGGCCGCAGGACAGTCAAATTCACCCCTCCACTTT. The full variable domain, rest sourced from reference TRBV5-1 and TRBJ1-6, is KAGVTQTPRYLIKTRGQQVTLSCSPISGHRSVSWYQQTPGQGLQFLFEYFSETQRNKGNFPGRFSGRQFSNSRSEMNVSTLELGDSALYLCASSLAAGQSNSPLHFGNGTRLTVT.

The genes are TRBV20-1 and TRBJ2-7; 10 bases map to TRBD2. The CDR3 totals 14 residues. V lost 6 bases, J lost 7 bases, and 12 bases stayed unmatched. Looked up from germline, CDR1 is DFQATT and CDR2 is SNEGSKA (reference sequence). Here the CDR3 DNA reads TGCAGTGCCCAGAGGTCTAGCGGGGGAGCGGAGCAGTACTTC. It yields the protein CSAQRSSGGAEQYF.

Concerning this clonotype: A much larger clone differs by one base, so this may be a read error. The genes are TRBV27 and TRBJ2-4; the D gene could be TRBD1 or TRBD2 (5 bases each). This CDR3 contains 14 residues. V dropped 5 bases and J dropped 6 bases, with 14 bases sitting between them. The germline V gene encodes CDR1 MNHEY and CDR2 SMNVEV (reference sequence). The CDR3 sequence is CASSLGTVRNIQYF. The CDR3 nucleotides read TGTGCCAGCAGTCTTGGGACGGTAAGAAACATTCAGTACTTC.

This clonotype came up many times. This CDR3 is CASSLKVRAEGEKTQYF. The CDR3, as DNA: TGTGCCAGCAGCTTAAAGGTTCGGGCCGAAGGTGAAAAGACCCAGTACTTC. The chain has TRBV11-2 and TRBJ2-5; D not certain. This CDR3 has 17 residues. Germline V gene lookup returns CDR1 SGHAT and CDR2 FQNNGV. Trimming pared 2 bases from V and 6 bases from J, leaving 22 bases between.

In its sample, this clonotype was seen many times. The chain couples TRBV5-1 to TRBJ1-2; D is ambiguous. There are 13 residues in the CDR3. CDR1 SGHRS and CDR2 YFSETQ come from the germline V gene. V was trimmed by 5 bases and J by 1 base, leaving 9 bases between them. CDR3 sequence: CASSPTSNYGYTF. The CDR3 DNA follows: TGCGCCAGCAGTCCGACAAGTAACTATGGCTACACCTTC.

At least ten counts were recorded for this clonotype. V and J are TRBV14 and TRBJ2-1; 9 nucleotides line up with TRBD2. The V gene end was trimmed by 4 bases and the J gene end by 4 bases; junction bases not matched to a gene: 5. There are 15 residues in the CDR3. The germline gives CDR1 SGHDN, CDR2 FVKESK. The CDR3 DNA is TGTGCCAGCAGCCGTCTCGGACTAGCGTACAATGAGCAGTTCTTC. Protein: CASSRLGLAYNEQFF.

This clonotype showed up just a few times. The J gene is TRBJ1-1, the V gene TRBV9; tentative D call: TRBD1 (5 bases). Between the trimmed V and J ends, which lost 4 bases and 5 bases, there was a span of 12 bases. This CDR3 is built from 13 residues. CDR1 and CDR2 (germline): SGDLS, YYNGEE. CDR3 region: CASSFGGWTEAFF. The DNA of the CDR3 is TGTGCCAGCAGCTTTGGGGGTTGGACTGAAGCTTTCTTT.

This clonotype showed up many times. The chain recombines TRBV27 with TRBJ1-6; TRBD1 matches at 7 bases. CDR1 and CDR2 from the germline V gene are MNHEY and SMNVEV (reference sequence). This CDR3 is built from 15 residues. The J segment lost 7 bases and the V segment lost 2 bases, leaving 5 bases of the junction unmatched. The CDR3 sequence is CASSLDTGVNSPLHF. The CDR3 DNA reads TGTGCCAGCAGTTTAGATACAGGGGTAAATTCACCCCTCCACTTT.

This clonotype has only a few counts. The V and J genes are TRBV7-9 and TRBJ2-1; a weak D match, TRBD1 (6 bases). Trimming cost V 3 bases and J 2 bases, with 11 bases left between them. CDR3 length equals 15 residues. The germline gives CDR1 SEHNR, CDR2 FQNEAQ (reference sequence). CDR3 bases: TGTGCCAGCAGCTTCAGGGGTGGCACCTACAATGAGCAGTTCTTC. The encoded protein is CASSFRGGTYNEQFF.

V gene TRBV5-1 combines with J gene TRBJ1-4; unclear D gene. The V gene's germline CDR1 is SGHRS and CDR2 YFSETQ. The CDR3 runs 13 residues. V was pared by 2 bases and J by 5 bases, with 7 bases between. CDR3 protein: CASSFRMNEKLFF. The CDR3 DNA reads as TGCGCCAGCAGCTTTCGGATGAATGAAAAACTGTTTTTT.

This clonotype was picked up many times. V and J are TRBV6-1 and TRBJ2-1; 7 nucleotides line up with TRBD2. CDR1 and CDR2 from the germline V gene are MNHNS and SASEGT. The CDR3 totals 18 residues. V was pared by 6 bases and J by 3 bases, with 17 bases of the junction left unmatched. As DNA, the CDR3 is TGTGCCAGCAGGGGGGTAGCGGGTCTCGGGTCGGACTACAATGAGCAGTTCTTC. It codes for CASRGVAGLGSDYNEQFF.

The CDR3 protein is CASSLGQASSYEQYF. DNA of the CDR3: TGTGCCAGCAGCTTAGGACAGGCGAGCTCCTACGAGCAGTACTTC. The rearrangement joins TRBV7-9 to TRBJ2-7, with a weak D call TRBD1 (6 bases). CDR1 is SEHNR and CDR2 is FQNEAQ in the germline V gene (reference sequence). There are 15 residues in the CDR3. The V end lost 1 base, the J end lost 0 bases, and 10 bases lay between the germline ends.

This clonotype was counted only a few times. The chain couples TRBV5-1 to TRBJ1-5; a weak D match, TRBD1 (6 bases). The CDR3 is 15 residues long. In germline, CDR1 is SGHRS, CDR2 YFSETQ. Trimming shortened V by 1 base and J by 4 bases, and 12 bases separated the two germline ends. The DNA of the CDR3 is TGCGCCAGCAGCTTGATGGGGGGCGAAAATCAGCCCCAGCATTTT. This encodes CASSLMGGENQPQHF.

This clonotype appeared many times. The chain uses TRBV6-1 and TRBJ2-7; TRBD2 matches at 7 bases. This CDR3 has 15 amino acids. The V gene end was trimmed by 5 bases and the J gene end by 3 bases; junction bases not matched to a gene: 10. The V gene's germline CDR1 is MNHNS and CDR2 SASEGT. The CDR3 DNA reads as TGTGCCAGCAGTTCCCCCGGGACTATTATCTACGAGCAGTACTTC. Translating it yields CASSSPGTIIYEQYF.

V gene TRBV2 combines with J gene TRBJ2-5; D possibly uses TRBD1 or TRBD2 (5 bases each). Germline V lookup: CDR1 SNHLY, CDR2 FYNNEI. This CDR3 spans 13 amino acids. Trimming cost V 7 bases and J 4 bases, with 13 bases left between them. CDR3 loop: CASMDGAGETQYF. CDR3 DNA: TGTGCCAGCATGGACGGGGCGGGAGAGACCCAGTACTTC.

This clonotype has a handful of counts. The chain carries TRBV27 and TRBJ1-5; maybe TRBD1 (6 bases). Germline V CDR1 and CDR2: MNHEY, SMNVEV (reference sequence). CDR3 size: 15 residues. Trimming removed 5 bases from V and 4 bases from J, with 15 bases in between. The CDR3 region is CASSKDSHSNQPQHF. CDR3 in DNA: TGTGCCAGCAGTAAGGACAGCCATTCTAATCAGCCCCAGCATTTT.

At least ten counts were recorded for this clonotype. The V gene is TRBV4-2, the J gene TRBJ1-5, with 9 nucleotides matching TRBD1. Per germline, CDR1 LGHNA and CDR2 YNFKEQ. The length of the CDR3 is 15 residues. Losses at the gene ends were 1 base for V and 3 bases for J; bases not matched to a gene: 1. The CDR3 region has the DNA TGTGCCAGCAGCCAAGGGACAGGGGCCAATCAGCCCCAGCATTTT. This gives the protein CASSQGTGANQPQHF.

This clonotype was found many times. V gene TRBV29-1 combines with J gene TRBJ1-2, with 7 bases identical to TRBD1. The germline gives CDR1 SQVTM, CDR2 ANQGSEA. CDR3 length: 12 residues. Unmatched junction bases numbered 6, after V lost 6 bases and J lost 5 bases. In nucleotides, the CDR3 is TGCAGCGTCCTTGACAGGGATTATGGCTACACCTTC. It specifies CSVLDRDYGYTF.